This entry describes one T cell receptor (beta chain). Per germline, CDR1 LGHDT and CDR2 YNNKEL (reference sequence). This CDR3 comprises 14 residues. V shed 4 bases, J shed 7 bases, and the junction held 4 bases outside the gene matches. These data originate in a study of blood T cell repertoires in COVID-19. This table comes from immunoSEQ multiplex PCR, and its TCRdb copy is limited to in-frame clones, with some not included. Of roughly 120,000 clones detected, about 85% appear once; the ten largest clones hold 1.4% to 1.5%. What was sequenced was peripheral blood. This rearrangement joins TRBV3-1 (or the pseudogene TRBV3-2) to TRBJ2-1; 10 bases align to TRBD2. The clonotype was recovered from a man in his forties or fifties with acute or convalescent COVID-19. DNA for the CDR3: TGTGCCAGCAGCCCCCCGGGACTAGCGAATGAGCAGTTCTTC. This sequence encodes CASSPPGLANEQFF.